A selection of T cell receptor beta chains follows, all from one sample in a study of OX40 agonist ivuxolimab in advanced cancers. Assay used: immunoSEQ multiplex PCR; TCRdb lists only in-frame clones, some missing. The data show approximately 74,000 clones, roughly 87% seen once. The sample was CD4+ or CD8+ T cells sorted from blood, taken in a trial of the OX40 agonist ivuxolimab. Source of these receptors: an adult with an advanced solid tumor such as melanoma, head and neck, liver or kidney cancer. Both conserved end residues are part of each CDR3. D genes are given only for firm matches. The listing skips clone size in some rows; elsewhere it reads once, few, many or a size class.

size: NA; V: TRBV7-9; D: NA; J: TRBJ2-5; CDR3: CASSLYRGRGETQYF; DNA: TGTGCCAGCAGCTTATACAGGGGACGGGGGGAGACCCAGTACTTC
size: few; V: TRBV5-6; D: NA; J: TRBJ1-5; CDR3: CASSLEGQPQHF; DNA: TGTGCCAGCAGCTTGGAGGGTCAGCCCCAGCATTTT
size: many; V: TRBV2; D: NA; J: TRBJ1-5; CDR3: CASSRVNQPQHF; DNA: TGTGCCAGCAGCAGGGTGAATCAGCCCCAGCATTTT
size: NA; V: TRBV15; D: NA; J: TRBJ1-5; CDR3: CATSRDGSSNQPQHF; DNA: TGTGCCACCAGCAGAGATGGGAGTTCCAATCAGCCCCAGCATTTT
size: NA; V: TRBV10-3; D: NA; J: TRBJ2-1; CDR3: CAIGARGNEQFF; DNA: TGTGCCATCGGCGCGCGGGGCAATGAGCAGTTCTTC
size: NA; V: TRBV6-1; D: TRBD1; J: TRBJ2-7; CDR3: CASSEILTGHEQYF; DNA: TGTGCCAGCAGTGAAATCCTGACAGGGCACGAGCAGTACTTC
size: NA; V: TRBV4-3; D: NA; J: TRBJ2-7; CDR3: CASSQDQGGEQYF; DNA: TGCGCCAGCAGCCAAGATCAAGGGGGCGAGCAGTACTTC
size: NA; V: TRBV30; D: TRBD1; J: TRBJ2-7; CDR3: CAWSVETGGYGEQYF; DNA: TGTGCCTGGAGTGTTGAGACAGGGGGTTACGGCGAGCAGTACTTC
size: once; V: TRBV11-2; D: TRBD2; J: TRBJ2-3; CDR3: CASSLDAGLAGESDTQYF; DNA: TGTGCCAGCAGCTTAGATGCGGGACTAGCGGGGGAGTCGGATACGCAGTATTTT
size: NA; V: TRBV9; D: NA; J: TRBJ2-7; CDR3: CASSVAYMNEQYF; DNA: TGTGCCAGCAGCGTAGCGTATATGAACGAGCAGTACTTC
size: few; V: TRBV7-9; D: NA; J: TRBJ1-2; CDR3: CASSLPISDGYTF; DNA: TGTGCCAGCAGCTTACCTATTTCGGATGGCTACACCTTC
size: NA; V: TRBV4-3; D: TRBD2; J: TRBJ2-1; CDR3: CASSRQEVGGNEQFF; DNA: TGCGCCAGCAGCCGCCAAGAGGTGGGAGGGAATGAGCAGTTCTTC
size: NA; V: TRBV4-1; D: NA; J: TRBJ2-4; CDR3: CASSLDSLAKNIQYF; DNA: TGCGCCAGCAGCCTGGACAGTCTAGCCAAAAACATTCAGTACTTC
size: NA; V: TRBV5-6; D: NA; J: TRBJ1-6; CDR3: CASSLAGGSYNSPLHF; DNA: TGTGCCAGCAGCTTGGCGGGGGGGTCCTATAATTCACCCCTCCACTTT
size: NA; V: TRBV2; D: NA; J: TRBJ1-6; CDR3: CASRVLNSPLHF; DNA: TGTGCCAGCAGGGTCCTGAATTCACCCCTCCACTTT
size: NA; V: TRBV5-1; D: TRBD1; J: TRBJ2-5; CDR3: CASSLARQGVETQYF; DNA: TGCGCCAGCAGCTTAGCCAGACAGGGAGTGGAGACCCAGTACTTC
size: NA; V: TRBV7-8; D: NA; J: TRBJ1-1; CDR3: CASSLLGSHTEAFF; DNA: TGTGCCAGCAGCTTATTGGGCAGCCACACTGAAGCTTTCTTT
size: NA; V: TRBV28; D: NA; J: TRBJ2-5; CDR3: CASVGGAETQYF; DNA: TGTGCCAGCGTGGGGGGCGCAGAGACCCAGTACTTC
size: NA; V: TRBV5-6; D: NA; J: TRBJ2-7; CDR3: CASSPTLSPTYEQYF; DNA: TGTGCCAGCAGCCCGACCCTGAGTCCCACCTACGAGCAGTACTTC
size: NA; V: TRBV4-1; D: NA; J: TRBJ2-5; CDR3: CASSQVPGAETQYF; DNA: TGCGCCAGCAGCCAAGTGCCAGGGGCGGAGACCCAGTACTTC
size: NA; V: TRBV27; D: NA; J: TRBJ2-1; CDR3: CASRRLENNEQFF; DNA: TGTGCCAGCAGGCGCCTTGAGAACAATGAGCAGTTCTTC
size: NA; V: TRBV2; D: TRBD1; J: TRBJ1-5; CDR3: CASHPGQGRYQPQHF; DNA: TGTGCCAGCCACCCGGGACAGGGGAGATATCAGCCCCAGCATTTT
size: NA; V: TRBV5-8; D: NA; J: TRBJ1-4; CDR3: CASSSTGDYEKLFF; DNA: TGTGCCAGCAGCAGCACGGGGGACTATGAAAAACTGTTTTTT
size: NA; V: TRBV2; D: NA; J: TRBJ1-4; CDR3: CASSESQAGGKLFF; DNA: TGTGCCAGCAGTGAGAGCCAGGCGGGGGGAAAACTGTTTTTT